The 7 T cell receptor beta chains listed next were all sequenced from one sample in a study of immune evolution from preneoplasia to lung adenocarcinoma. Data came from immunoSEQ multiplex PCR; TCRdb stores just in-frame clones and leaves some out. Found here are around 4,000 clones, roughly 82% of them singletons; the top ten hold about 14%. The source material was FFPE adjacent normal lung tissue. The receptor set was obtained from an older donor with lung adenocarcinoma.

The V call is TRBV7-2, the J call TRBJ2-2, with 7 bases that match TRBD1. The germline CDR1 and CDR2 sequences are SGHTA and FQGNSA. CDR3 size: 15 residues. V shed 4 bases, J shed 6 bases, and the junction held 8 bases outside the gene matches. CDR3 in amino acids: CASSSTGVGAGELFF. As DNA, the CDR3 is TGTGCCAGCAGCTCTACAGGGGTAGGAGCCGGGGAGCTGTTTTTT.

This chain links TRBV5-1 with TRBJ2-7; the match to TRBD2 covers 9 bases. Germline assignment: CDR1 SGHRS and CDR2 YFSETQ. Unmatched junction bases numbered 3, after V lost 1 base and J lost 4 bases. The CDR3 contains 14 residues. The CDR3 is CASSLSTSGYEQYF. As DNA, the CDR3 is TGCGCCAGCAGCTTGAGTACTAGCGGGTACGAGCAGTACTTC.

This clone was recorded only once. This rearrangement joins TRBV29-1 to TRBJ2-7; 9 bases align to TRBD1. Germline assignment: CDR1 SQVTM and CDR2 ANQGSEA. The CDR3 totals 13 residues. The V and J ends lost 6 bases and 6 bases, in that order; junction bases with no gene match: 9. The CDR3 DNA follows: TGCAGCGTCTTCAAACAGGGGGCGTTCGAGCAGTACTTC. The encoded protein is CSVFKQGAFEQYF.

This rearrangement joins TRBV6-4 to TRBJ2-2, with a possible D match to TRBD2 (5 bases). This CDR3 has 14 amino acids. Germline V gives CDR1 MRHNA, CDR2 SNTAGT. The V end was cut by 0 bases, the J end by 3 bases, with 5 bases between. CDR3 protein: CASSDSSDTGELFF. The CDR3 DNA follows: TGTGCCAGCAGTGACTCTAGCGACACCGGGGAGCTGTTTTTT.

V and J are TRBV4-3 and TRBJ1-1; 9 bases match TRBD1. This CDR3 contains 15 residues. Losses at the gene ends were 0 bases for V and 6 bases for J; bases not matched to a gene: 5. The germline V gene encodes CDR1 LGHNA and CDR2 YSLEER. The CDR3 bases are TGCGCCAGCAGCCAAGAAGTACAGGGGGCCGCTGAAGCTTTCTTT. Residues: CASSQEVQGAAEAFF.

The rearrangement uses TRBV4-3 and TRBJ2-7; D may be TRBD1 (6 bases). CDR1 LGHNA and CDR2 YSLEER come from the germline V gene. V lost 3 bases and J lost 6, with 9 bases in between. This CDR3 is built from 12 residues. CDR3 coding DNA: TGCGCCAGCAGCCATCCCAGGGGCGAGCAGTACTTC. Translation: CASSHPRGEQYF.

J is TRBJ1-2 and V is TRBV14, with D possibly matching TRBD1 (5 bases). The germline V gene has CDR1 SGHDN and CDR2 FVKESK. The ends were cut back, 1 base at V and 3 bases at J, with 12 bases in the middle. The CDR3 consists of 15 residues. This chain's CDR3 is CASSQVVGADYGYTF. The DNA for the CDR3 is TGTGCCAGCAGCCAAGTAGTAGGGGCTGACTATGGCTACACCTTC. The full variable domain, in which reference TRBV14 and TRBJ1-2 provide the parts outside the CDR3, is EAGVTQFPSHSVIEKGQTVTLRCDPISGHDNLYWYRRVMGKEIKFLLHFVKESKQDESGMPNNRFLAERTGGTYSTLKVQPAELEDSGVYFCASSQVVGADYGYTFGSGTRLTVV.